This T cell receptor (beta chain) derives from a study of response to subunit inactivated influenza vaccine. This clonotype was counted at least ten times. Its antigen is still unknown. In germline, CDR1 is MGHRA, CDR2 YSYEKL. V gave up 3 bases and J gave up 6 bases; unmatched junction bases: 9. The CDR3 is 17 residues long. Using its own MiXCR run on the RT-PCR reads, TCRdb lists one record per CDR3 protein. Counted here are 650,000 to 700,000 distinct CDR3 sequences, around a sixth occurring once; the ten biggest clones make up 9.5% to 13%. Study-level points and caveats: That few new T cells are recruited by each seasonal influenza vaccination was the authors' suggestion.

The receptor's source is a man aged 45-65 years who received an inactivated influenza vaccine. The rearrangement links TRBV4-1 to TRBJ2-2, with 11 bases fitting TRBD1. The input for sequencing was PBMCs from blood, taken 12 days after vaccination. CDR3 sequence reads: CASSQTGTGGLAGELFF. In DNA form, the CDR3 reads TGCGCCAGCAGCCAGACCGGGACAGGGGGTTTAGCCGGGGAGCTGTTTTTT.